This TCR beta chain was retrieved from a study of shared clonotypes between healthy human individuals (TCRdb year 2020). Notes on the research overall: Three men and a couple of women, aged 18 to 49 years, made up the cohort. Per donor, three plates each were used for CD4 naive and CD4 memory, two for CD8 naive, and one for CD8 memory. To estimate repertoire size and how much clonotype sharing occurs between individuals, the study deeply sequenced the blood TCR repertoires of five or six healthy adults. Libraries were prepared and TCR repertoires were sequenced by different laboratories using diverse techniques, in order to increase sequencing depth and limit assay-specific biases. Between about 0.8 and 9 billion PBMCs per donor were obtained by leukapheresis.

With respect to this clone: No cognate antigen has been identified for it. Per-base qualities were not stored, and no clone one base away is much larger. Additional DNA sequences in this sample encode the identical CDR3.

TCR CDR3 regions were amplified from genomic DNA by multiplex PCR using the deep immunoSEQ assay. Extracted genomic DNA from each cell subset was spread evenly across all wells of several immunoSEQ 96-well plates, with each plate serving as a replicate. For sorted subsets, about 220 ng of genomic DNA, equivalent to some 33,000 T cell genomes, went into each replicate PCR. The purified libraries were quantified using a Qubit 3.0 fluorometer, sized with a Bioanalyzer 2100, and then quantified again using the KAPA Library Quantification kit. Every immunoSEQ 96-well plate was sequenced on a dedicated single-read 150-cycle Illumina NextSeq 550 flow cell. For the original study's pipeline: Because the immunoSEQ output included only junctional sequences and no quality scores, the filtering could not be the same as the filtering used for full-length reads. Sequences were annotated with PyIR, a Python wrapper for IgBLAST v1.9, using IMGT germline references to assign V/J genes and CDR3. Reads with weak V/J assignments (E-value above 1e-6), missing CDR3, stop codons, out-of-frame junctions, or ambiguous translated residues were removed. V3J clonotypes were defined by identical inferred V gene, J gene, and CDR3 amino acid sequence. Percentage overlap between repertoires was calculated by dividing the number of shared unique clonotypes by the size of the smaller repertoire. Richness of each repertoire was evaluated using RTK rarefaction, the Chao1 estimator, and Recon v2.1 estimates of unobserved clonotypes. For all TCRbeta clonotypes obtained by the gDNA method from a few donors, generation probabilities were computed with OLGA. The source is immuneACCESS, and TCRdb retained only in-frame sequences with V and J called. Part of the clones is not carried over; for the studies checked, unresolved V genes explain less than half of this, and the remainder is unexplained. That table supplies the V and J calls and clone size; D and trimming were determined from the DNA. Here the sample has 760,000 or so clones; 90% to 97% occur a single time. Clones ranked in the top ten supply less than 0.25% of the sample.

The trim is 3 bases for V and 5 bases for J, with a gap of 8 bases between the germline ends. The germline V gene (reference sequence) provides CDR1 LNHDA and CDR2 SQIVND. Measured from the cysteine to the phenylalanine, the CDR3 is 13 residues long. Left in the record is the CDR3 DNA by itself, 39 bases read in frame from the first base. Overall results and qualifications from the work: Naive subsets generally had larger estimated clonotype richness than memory subsets. Clonotypes shared by all four sorted-subset donors showed higher generation probabilities than non-shared clonotypes. Across several donors, about 5% of naive CD4, 3% to 3.5% of naive CD8, 2% to 2.5% of memory CD4, and 0.3% to 0.45% of memory CD8 clonotypes were shared. Based on pairwise subsampling, the degree of clonotype sharing among donors was expected to be affected by sequencing depth. Because the study included a small number of donors, the genetic and exposure-history diversity represented was limited. Sampling was limited to blood, and TCR repertoires in tissue likely differ from TCR repertoires in blood. Incomplete sequencing was indicated by rarefaction of sorted-subset datasets, despite the large sequencing depth.

For the CD8 naive samples, CD45RO-negative cells were positively selected for CCR7, yielding a CD45RA+CCR7+ population from which TemRA cells were excluded. Donors were healthy HIV-negative adults with no recently reported acute infections or vaccinations. Every donor was a Caucasian adult residing in Nashville, Tennessee, USA. Blood was obtained by leukapheresis, after which PBMCs were separated by Ficoll-Histopaque density gradient centrifugation and cryopreserved in liquid nitrogen vapor phase. Analytical flow cytometry was used to check the purity and quantity of every magnetically sorted T cell population. From each sorted fraction, genomic DNA was isolated and quantified by UV absorbance on a Nanodrop 2000c.

The sequence links TRBV19 to TRBJ2-1, with the identity of the D gene unclear. The origin of this receptor is a man aged 30-40 years in good health. Sequencing was performed on naive CD8+ T cells sorted from blood. The cell subset or site label here, explained by the study, means: CD45RA+CCR7+. The sequenced DNA: TGTGCCAGTAGTATTTCCCTGAACAATGAGCAGTTCTTC. Translated, this gives CASSISLNNEQFF.